This T cell receptor (beta chain) was captured by sequencing in a study of cytomegalovirus exposure and HLA in healthy donors. Across the whole study: A data release that came early held 80 million to 95 million unique TCRs from HLA-typed donors. Study-wide results and limits: Altogether, 160 or so TCR beta chains were recorded as cytomegalovirus-associated. Accurate prediction of most subjects' HLA-A and HLA-B alleles from TCR beta sequences was reported.

PCR primers comprised 60 Vbeta and 13 Jbeta primers. Using immunoSEQ multiplex PCR, the repertoire was profiled, and TCRdb retains in-frame clones only, with some absent. The sample has about 200,000 clones; roughly 80% are singletons. The CDR3 is 12 residues long. Trimming cost V 7 bases and J 10 bases; bases outside gene matches: 7. Germline values: CDR1 MNHEY, CDR2 SMNVEV (reference sequence). Remarks on this clone: Antigen specificity is unknown.

This sequence joins TRBV27 and TRBJ2-1; 7 positions match TRBD2. This clonotype was sampled from a woman in her 30s in good health and CMV-seronegative. Sequencing used PBMCs. CDR3 coding DNA: TGTGCCAGCAATCCAGCGGGAAGGGAGCAGTTCTTC. This sequence encodes CASNPAGREQFF.